This passage covers 27 T cell receptor beta chains from one sample sequenced in a study of T cell changes during pregnancy in multiple sclerosis (dated by TCRdb to 2018 to 2020). Receptors were amplified or captured by the immunoSEQ multiplex PCR assay. The table was pulled from immuneACCESS by TCRdb, which kept in-frame rearrangements only. Such tables lose some clones; where checked, under half of the loss comes from unresolved V genes, and the rest has no known cause. The sample records 37,000 or so clones, 91% of which are singletons. The ten largest clones represent approximately 0.44% of the sample. Sequencing used CD4+ T cells from peripheral blood mononuclear cells, obtained in the second trimester of pregnancy. The receptors were sampled from a female donor in good health, enrolled as a control in a pregnancy study.

This chain uses TRBV19 with TRBJ2-2; maybe TRBD2 (5 bases). Trimming cost V 4 bases and J 3 bases, with 9 bases left between them. The CDR3 is 14 residues long. Germline V gives CDR1 LNHDA, CDR2 SQIVND (reference sequence). The CDR3 is CASSRRGDTGELFF. CDR3 coding DNA: TGTGCCAGTAGTAGACGGGGAGACACCGGGGAGCTGTTTTTT. The full variable domain, rest sourced from reference TRBV19 and TRBJ2-2, is DGGITQSPKYLFRKEGQNVTLSCEQNLNHDAMYWYRQDPGQGLRLIYYSQIVNDFQKGDIAEGYSVSREKKESFPLTVTSAQKNPTAFYLCASSRRGDTGELFFGEGSRLTVL.

The chain couples TRBV7-2 to TRBJ2-1; possibly TRBD2 for D (6 bases). The germline V gene has CDR1 SGHTA and CDR2 FQGNSA. The CDR3 totals 14 residues. V lost 5 bases and J 7 bases, leaving 15 bases between the germline ends. The CDR3 reads CASSRGVAGNEQFF. The CDR3 bases are TGTGCCAGCAGCCGCGGGGTAGCCGGTAATGAGCAGTTCTTC.

Written as DNA, the CDR3 is TGTGCCAGCAGTCACGGGACTCTCAACGAGCAGTACTTC. Protein sequence: CASSHGTLNEQYF. The gene calls are TRBV5-4 and TRBJ2-7; possibly TRBD2 for D (6 bases). This CDR3 is built from 13 residues. The ends were cut back, 5 bases at V and 5 bases at J, with 14 bases in the middle. Germline V gene sequence: CDR1 SGHNT, CDR2 YYREEE (reference sequence).

The gene calls are TRBV5-6 and TRBJ1-1; D is perhaps TRBD1 (5 bases). The CDR3 is 16 amino acids. V lost 1 base to trimming and J lost 4 bases, with 17 bases between them. Germline V lookup: CDR1 SGHDT, CDR2 YYEEEE. The DNA of the CDR3 is TGTGCCAGCAGCTTGATCAAGGCCGGGGGAGGCACTGAAGCTTTCTTT. Protein: CASSLIKAGGGTEAFF.

V and J are TRBV5-6 and TRBJ2-1; 12 positions agree with TRBD2. This CDR3 spans 15 amino acids. Losses at the gene ends were 4 bases for V and 9 bases for J; bases not matched to a gene: 8. CDR1 and CDR2 (germline): SGHDT, YYEEEE. CDR3 sequence: CASSRGLAGIGEQFF. CDR3 DNA sequence: TGTGCCAGCAGCCGGGGACTAGCGGGCATCGGTGAGCAGTTCTTC.

This clone occurred once. This chain joins TRBV5-1 and TRBJ2-5; a weak D match, TRBD2 (6 bases). This CDR3 region has 14 residues. Germline V gene sequence: CDR1 SGHRS, CDR2 YFSETQ. V was shortened by 0 bases and J by 2 bases, with 8 bases between the two germline ends. CDR3 DNA: TGCGCCAGCAGCTTGGCGGGGACTCAAGAGACCCAGTACTTC. Its protein product is CASSLAGTQETQYF.

This chain links TRBV9 with TRBJ2-4; 7 nucleotides line up with TRBD2. Trimming removed 3 bases from V and 3 bases from J; junction bases left unmatched: 3. Germline CDR1 SGDLS, CDR2 YYNGEE. This CDR3 has 14 amino acids. Here the CDR3 reads CASSAGRNKNIQYF. DNA for the CDR3: TGTGCCAGCAGCGCCGGGAGGAACAAAAACATTCAGTACTTC.

Here the CDR3 reads CASRRTGATEAFF. In DNA form, the CDR3 reads TGTGCCAGCAGGAGGACAGGGGCCACTGAAGCTTTCTTT. This chain uses TRBV2 with TRBJ1-1, with TRBD1 matching 9 bases. The germline V gene has CDR1 SNHLY and CDR2 FYNNEI. CDR3 size: 13 residues. The V segment lost 6 bases and the J segment 4 bases; nucleotides outside the gene matches: 3.

The V and J genes are TRBV12-2 and TRBJ1-1; the table gives TRBD1 as D, unverified against the DNA. TRBV12-2 is a documented pseudogene. This CDR3 region has 14 residues. Here the CDR3 reads CASRLRQERTEAFF. The CDR3 nucleotides are TGTGCAAGTCGCTTACGACAGGAAAGGACTGAAGCTTTCTTT.

The chain uses TRBV27 and TRBJ2-5; D is possibly TRBD1 (6 bases). This CDR3 has 15 amino acids. Per germline, CDR1 MNHEY and CDR2 SMNVEV (reference sequence). Trimming pared 5 bases from V and 4 bases from J, leaving 17 bases between. CDR3 sequence: CASSPTGRGGETQYF. The CDR3 bases are TGTGCCAGCAGTCCTACAGGGAGAGGGGGAGAGACCCAGTACTTC.

The chain carries TRBV18 and TRBJ1-3, with 7 bases aligning to TRBD1. CDR3 size: 14 residues. The germline V gene encodes CDR1 KGHSH and CDR2 LQKENI. Losses at the gene ends were 3 bases for V and 5 bases for J; bases not matched to a gene: 4. The CDR3 protein is CASSPPGQRNTIYF. The CDR3 DNA reads TGTGCCAGCTCACCGCCGGGACAGAGAAACACCATATATTTT. Variable domain in full (rest from reference TRBV18 and TRBJ1-3): NAGVMQNPRHLVRRRGQEARLRCSPMKGHSHVYWYRQLPEEGLKFMVYLQKENIIDESGMPKERFSAEFPKEGPSILRIQQVVRGDSAAYFCASSPPGQRNTIYFGEGSWLTVV.

V and J are TRBV30 and TRBJ1-4; 9 nucleotides align to TRBD1. Germline V CDR1 and CDR2: GTSNPN, SVGIG (reference sequence). This CDR3 region has 14 residues. After removal of 5 bases from V and 5 bases from J, the junction contained 6 bases not matched to a gene. CDR3 DNA: TGTGCCTGGGGCTCCGGGACAGGGAATGAAAAACTGTTTTTT. Its translation: CAWGSGTGNEKLFF.

The rearrangement uses TRBV7-6 and TRBJ1-3; TRBD1 aligns across 8 bases. The CDR3 runs to 14 residues. Germline CDR1 is SGHVS and CDR2 is FNYEAQ. Trimming removed 3 bases from V and 2 bases from J; junction bases left unmatched: 0. CDR3: CASSLTGAGNTIYF. CDR3 coding DNA: TGTGCCAGCAGCTTGACAGGGGCTGGAAACACCATATATTTT.

This clone was found once. This chain joins TRBV7-9 and TRBJ2-3; 9 bases fit TRBD2. The CDR3 covers 17 residues. The ends lost 3 bases at V and 4 bases at J; junction bases unmatched: 11. In germline, CDR1 is SEHNR, CDR2 FQNEAQ (reference sequence). The CDR3 sequence is CASSLDLAGEAADTQYF. DNA of the CDR3: TGTGCCAGCAGCTTGGACTTAGCGGGAGAGGCCGCAGATACGCAGTATTTT.

J is TRBJ1-2 and V is TRBV6-5; 7 positions match TRBD1. The V segment lost 6 bases and the J segment 4 bases; nucleotides outside the gene matches: 5. Germline V gives CDR1 MNHEY, CDR2 SVGAGI. The CDR3 is made up of 13 amino acids. The CDR3 protein is CASSLPGGYGYTF. In DNA, the CDR3 is TGTGCCAGCAGCCTACCAGGGGGCTATGGCTACACCTTC.

The J gene is TRBJ1-5, the V gene TRBV6-4; TRBD1 agrees at 9 bases. With 4 bases clipped from V and 5 bases from J, the junction kept 6 bases outside the gene matches. In germline, CDR1 is MRHNA, CDR2 SNTAGT. The CDR3 is 15 amino acids. CDR3 nucleotides: TGTGCCAGCAGTGCCTCGACAGGGGGGGATCAGCCCCAGCATTTT. Translation: CASSASTGGDQPQHF.

The chain has TRBV7-9 and TRBJ2-1, with TRBD2 identical over 7 bases. CDR1 SEHNR and CDR2 FQNEAQ come from the germline V gene (reference sequence). This CDR3 comprises 14 residues. V dropped 5 bases and J dropped 5; count of bases not matched to a gene: 6. The chain's CDR3 is CASSEPGTNNEQFF. The CDR3 coding sequence is TGTGCCAGCAGCGAACCCGGGACTAACAATGAGCAGTTCTTC.

J is TRBJ1-2 and V is TRBV10-2; D is undetermined. V lost 2 bases to trimming and J lost 4 bases, with 8 bases between them. This CDR3 region has 13 residues. From germline, CDR1 is WSHSY and CDR2 SAAADI. The CDR3 DNA sequence: TGCGCCAGCAGTGAGGCAGGAGGCTATGGCTACACCTTC. Translated, it gives CASSEAGGYGYTF.

V gene TRBV6-1 combines with J gene TRBJ1-1, with D possibly being TRBD1 (5 bases). V lost 6 bases, J lost 1 base, and 12 bases lay in between. The CDR3 sequence is 14 residues long. The V gene's germline CDR1 is MNHNS and CDR2 SASEGT. CDR3 protein: CASRVFGQNTEAFF. CDR3 DNA: TGTGCCAGCAGGGTTTTCGGACAGAACACTGAAGCTTTCTTT.

This sequence joins TRBV27 and TRBJ1-5; no clear D. The CDR3 extends over 14 amino acids. The V gene lost 5 bases and the J gene lost 3 bases, with 11 bases spanning the gap. Germline V lookup: CDR1 MNHEY, CDR2 SMNVEV (reference sequence). CDR3 sequence reads: CASSRTGYNQPQHF. In DNA, the CDR3 is TGTGCCAGCAGTCGTACGGGGTACAATCAGCCCCAGCATTTT.

The V and J genes are TRBV7-2 and TRBJ2-3; possibly TRBD2 for D (6 bases). Trimming took 5 bases from V and 2 from J, leaving 11 bases between them. This CDR3 is 14 amino acids long. From germline, CDR1 is SGHTA and CDR2 FQGNSA. CDR3 amino acids: CASSLRTTTDTQYF. The CDR3 DNA reads as TGTGCCAGCAGCCTCAGGACTACCACAGATACGCAGTATTTT.

V gene TRBV13 combines with J gene TRBJ1-3, with TRBD1 as a possible D gene (5 bases). V was pared by 9 bases and J by 0 bases, with 12 bases between. The CDR3 sequence is 14 residues long. Germline loops: CDR1 PRHDT, CDR2 FYEKMQ (reference sequence). CDR3 nucleotide sequence: TGTGCCAGTTTGGACACAAGCTCTGGAAACACCATATATTTT. Amino acids: CASLDTSSGNTIYF.

The chain uses TRBV5-1 and TRBJ2-1, with D unresolved. V lost 4 bases and J lost 5, with 10 bases in between. Germline CDR1 is SGHRS and CDR2 is YFSETQ. The CDR3 has 13 amino acids. CDR3 DNA: TGCGCCAGCAGCCATAGTAAAAACAATGAGCAGTTCTTC. Translation: CASSHSKNNEQFF.

V gene TRBV11-2 combines with J gene TRBJ2-7, with TRBD1 identical over 8 bases. The CDR3 has 16 amino acids. V shed 4 bases and J 3 bases; nucleotides not matched to a gene: 11. CDR1 is SGHAT and CDR2 is FQNNGV in the germline V gene. DNA of the CDR3: TGTGCCAGCAGCTACCACCCGACAGGGGTGAGCTACGAGCAGTACTTC. Translated, it gives CASSYHPTGVSYEQYF.

The genes are TRBV29-1 and TRBJ1-2; 11 bases align to TRBD1. The J segment lost 3 bases and the V segment lost 3 bases, leaving 6 bases of the junction unmatched. Germline V CDR1 and CDR2: SQVTM, ANQGSEA. CDR3 size: 15 residues. The DNA of the CDR3 is TGCAGCGTTGACGGGGACAGGGGGTCTGACTATGGCTACACCTTC. This sequence encodes CSVDGDRGSDYGYTF.

This rearrangement joins TRBV10-3 to TRBJ1-1, with D possibly TRBD1 on 5 matching bases. V was pared by 7 bases and J by 4 bases, with 16 bases between. This CDR3 has 14 residues. In germline, CDR1 is ENHRY, CDR2 SYGVKD. This chain's CDR3 is CAITQDLGSTEAFF. The DNA of the CDR3 is TGTGCCATCACACAGGACCTCGGGAGCACTGAAGCTTTCTTT.

J is TRBJ2-7 and V is TRBV7-9, with 9 bases matching TRBD1. Germline assignment: CDR1 SEHNR and CDR2 FQNEAQ (reference sequence). V trimming: 0 bases; J trimming: 1 base; junction bases outside the gene matches: 4. CDR3 length equals 16 residues. The CDR3 loop is CASSLARGTGSYEQYF. CDR3 DNA sequence: TGTGCCAGCAGCTTAGCGCGGGGGACAGGGTCCTACGAGCAGTACTTC. Together with reference TRBV7-9 and TRBJ2-7, the CDR3 gives the full variable domain: DTGVSQNPRHKITKRGQNVTFRCDPISEHNRLYWYRQTLGQGPEFLTYFQNEAQLEKSRLLSDRFSAERPKGSFSTLEIQRTEQGDSAMYLCASSLARGTGSYEQYFGPGTRLTVT.